Following are 3 T cell receptor beta chains from one sample sequenced in a study of T cell responses to AZD1222 COVID-19 vaccine (dated by TCRdb to 2020 to 2022). The method behind the library was the immunoSEQ multiplex PCR assay. This immuneACCESS table, as held by TCRdb, lists in-frame sequences with V and J called but not all clones. Of the missing ones, under half trace to an unresolved V gene in checked studies; the others have no known cause. Across this sample there are about 150,000 clones, with roughly 90% seen only once. The ten largest clonotypes hold approximately 3.3% of the sample. The time point label here, explained by the study, means: about 28 days (+/-7) after the second vaccine dose. Material: peripheral blood, obtained 28 days after the second AZD1222 dose. The receptors originated from an adult who received the AZD1222 COVID-19 vaccine.

CDR3 loop: CASSRDLSNYGYTF. The CDR3 bases are TGTGCCAGCAGCAGGGACCTTTCTAACTATGGCTACACCTTC. This chain connects TRBV21-1 to TRBJ1-2. TRBV21-1 is given as a pseudogene. The CDR3 covers 14 residues.

The chain joins TRBV30 to TRBJ1-2; D uncertain. Trimming cost V 2 bases and J 0 bases, with 10 bases left between them. The CDR3 totals 14 residues. Germline values: CDR1 GTSNPN, CDR2 SVGIG (reference sequence). The DNA for the CDR3 is TGTGCCTGGAGTCCGACAAGTTCTAACTATGGCTACACCTTC. It encodes CAWSPTSSNYGYTF. Complete variable domain (other parts from reference TRBV30 and TRBJ1-2): SQTIHQWPATLVQPVGSPLSLECTVEGTSNPNLYWYRQAAGRGLQLLFYSVGIGQISSEVPQNLSASRPQDRQFILSSKKLLLSDSGFYLCAWSPTSSNYGYTFGSGTRLTVV.

The rearrangement uses TRBV19 and TRBJ2-3; a possible D gene is TRBD2 (6 bases). V lost 3 bases and J lost 3, with 13 bases in between. This CDR3 spans 15 amino acids. Looked up from germline, CDR1 is LNHDA and CDR2 is SQIVND (reference sequence). This chain's CDR3 is CASSISPGRTDTQYF. The DNA for the CDR3 is TGTGCCAGTAGTATTAGTCCGGGGAGGACAGATACGCAGTATTTT.